Here is one T cell receptor beta chain with its context. Its recognized antigen is unknown. Relative to the germline gene, one junction end is altered; a read error may explain this. This specimen belongs to a study of identical twins' blood T cells (dated by TCRdb to about 2013). Regarding the research as a whole: Around 50 million Illumina reads were obtained across roughly 12 libraries, comprising six alpha-chain and six beta-chain libraries. To assess how genetics influences repertoire formation, the study used next-generation sequencing to compare the TCR alpha and beta chain repertoires of three pairs of monozygous twins.

CDR1 and CDR2 were assigned from the germline V gene as ENHRY and SYGVKD. The CDR3 covers 15 residues, taking in both the cysteine and the phenylalanine. The kept DNA is CDR3 alone, 45 bases in frame from the first base. Results the study describes overall, beyond this receptor: Among the most abundant TCRbeta clonotypes, every donor shared more CDR3 sequences with her own twin than with unrelated donors. Because the twins were reared together, environmental influences could not be ruled out as the explanation for twin similarity. The number of shared CDR3 clonotypes between two donors was mainly determined by the product of their cloneset sizes, and twins did not clearly deviate from this trend. The study stated that the proposed role of the TCRalpha J segment in MHC recognition during thymic selection needs to be validated by independent studies. V gene usage was reported to be markedly more similar within twin pairs than between unrelated donors, even among non-selected out-of-frame TCRbeta clonotypes.

Six healthy women forming three monozygous twin pairs were used as donors. All three twin pairs had been reared together, and it was thought likely that the same infectious agents and vaccines had been met by these twin pairs. RNA was isolated from peripheral blood mononuclear cells and used to prepare TCR cDNA libraries. Library method: 5' RACE. Data came from an Illumina Genome Analyzer IIx. The RNA-based TCR cDNA libraries were made using a previously described protocol that was modified in several ways. To prevent cross-contamination, barcodes specific to each sample were added to both ends of every TCR cDNA library during cDNA synthesis and amplification. The original methods were these. Each individual had between about 100,000 and nearly 550,000 identified clonotypes, and each library contained roughly 2.2 to 4 million CDR3-containing reads. After reads with improper barcode index combinations were thrown out, a cloneset for each library was built using the MiTCR software. While assembling CDR3 clonotypes, MiTCR corrected PCR and sequencing errors and either filtered or rescued low-quality reads. Artificial out-of-frame clonotypes were removed by being mapped to in-frame sequences, with one indel in the CDR3 allowed. V and J gene usage similarity between donors was measured as Jensen-Shannon divergence divided by mean entropy. TCRdb's own reprocessing of the public reads used fastp at Q25 and MiXCR and kept productive beta chains. When rows share a CDR3 protein, they turn into one entry using the most common DNA and genes. These V and J calls are TCRdb output, not the study's own analysis. The sample includes 400,000 or so distinct CDR3 sequences, with over 25% observed a single time. Clones ranked in the top ten supply roughly 6.1% of the sample.

Sequenced sample: PBMCs. This TCR was sampled from a woman between 18 and 50 years old in good health. The sequence joins TRBV10-3 to TRBJ2-1; the D gene assignment is perhaps TRBD1 or TRBD2, with each matching 7 bases. The DNA sequence follows: TGTGCCATCAGCAGGGGGACTATGGTGGGCAATGAGCGGTTCTTC. Its translation reads: CAISRGTMVGNERFF.